Listed here are 15 T cell receptor beta chains from one sample, sequenced in a study of beta chain features in type 1 diabetes. Investigators reverse transcribed all isolated RNA, so they sequenced expressed TCRB transcripts. Libraries were prepared by immunoSEQ multiplex PCR; TCRdb keeps only in-frame clonotypes and omits some of them. The repertoire includes 810,000 or so clones, about 17% of them detected once, and 0.023% sits in the top ten. Sequenced: naive CD4+ T cells from blood. The receptor source for this set is a woman aged 18-29 years in good health.

The chain links TRBV28 to TRBJ1-2, with a weak D call TRBD1 (5 bases). The CDR3 loop spans 15 amino acids. The germline V gene encodes CDR1 MDHEN and CDR2 SYDVKM. V lost 5 bases and J lost 5, with 18 bases in between. For the CDR3, the DNA is TGTGCCAGCAGTCCAAGGGGAAGGGAGAGTTATGGCTACACCTTC. Translated, it gives CASSPRGRESYGYTF.

There are a few counts of this clone. CDR3 nucleotides: TGTGCCAGCATCGCTAGCGGGAGCTCCTACGAGCAGTACTTC. This codes for CASIASGSSYEQYF. The chain employs TRBV6-5 and TRBJ2-7, with TRBD2 matching over 10 bases. In germline, CDR1 is MNHEY, CDR2 SVGAGI. Losses at the gene ends were 7 bases for V and 0 bases for J; bases not matched to a gene: 3. The length of the CDR3 is 14 residues.

The V and J genes are TRBV9 and TRBJ2-2, with D unresolved. In germline, CDR1 is SGDLS, CDR2 YYNGEE. The CDR3 length is 16 residues. V lost 0 bases and J lost 5, with 14 bases in between. This chain's CDR3 is CASSVGSLAETGELFF. In DNA, the CDR3 is TGTGCCAGCAGCGTAGGATCACTCGCTGAGACCGGGGAGCTGTTTTTT.

The table lists this clone with a few counts. CDR3 in amino acids: CASSSAIRGPPYEQYF. CDR3 DNA: TGTGCCAGCAGTTCAGCGATCAGGGGGCCGCCATACGAGCAGTACTTC. The rearrangement joins TRBV28 to TRBJ2-7; 8 bases match TRBD1. Germline V gene lookup returns CDR1 MDHEN and CDR2 SYDVKM. The V gene end was trimmed by 4 bases and the J gene end by 4 bases; junction bases not matched to a gene: 12. The CDR3 extends over 16 amino acids.

This chain joins TRBV5-4 and TRBJ2-3; TRBD2 agrees at 11 bases. The V gene end was trimmed by 3 bases and the J gene end by 0 bases; junction bases not matched to a gene: 3. CDR1 and CDR2 (germline): SGHNT, YYREEE (reference sequence). The CDR3 is 16 residues long. The CDR3 sequence: CASSWGLAESTDTQYF. CDR3 nucleotide sequence: TGTGCCAGCAGCTGGGGACTAGCGGAGAGCACAGATACGCAGTATTTT.

The chain couples TRBV6-6 to TRBJ2-1; TRBD1 matches 7 bases. Per the germline V gene, CDR1 is MNHNY and CDR2 is SVGAGI (reference sequence). This CDR3 comprises 15 residues. J gave up 1 base and V 4 bases, and 4 bases lay outside the gene matches. This CDR3 reads CASSSRDRSYNEQFF. CDR3 nucleotide sequence: TGTGCCAGCAGTTCCCGGGACAGATCCTACAATGAGCAGTTCTTC.

This clone has more than one count but fewer than ten. V is TRBV7-9 and J is TRBJ2-3; D unresolved. The CDR3 length is 15 residues. V was clipped by 5 bases and J by 3 bases, with 15 bases between them. In germline, CDR1 is SEHNR, CDR2 FQNEAQ (reference sequence). The CDR3 coding sequence is TGTGCCAGCAGCACACCACTCACATATACAGATACGCAGTATTTT. It specifies CASSTPLTYTDTQYF.

Concerning this clone: A junction end diverges from the germline sequence, so it may reflect a read error. This chain links TRBV7-2 with TRBJ2-2, with unresolved D. Germline V gene lookup returns CDR1 SGHTA and CDR2 FQGNSA. The CDR3 covers 13 residues. The CDR3 DNA reads as TGTGCCAGCAGTTTAGGCCTAAACGGGGAGCTGTTTTTT. This encodes CASSLGLNGELFF.

The V gene is TRBV29-1, the J gene TRBJ2-1; TRBD1 aligns across 9 bases. Unmatched junction bases numbered 2, after V lost 1 base and J lost 4 bases. Per germline, CDR1 SQVTM and CDR2 ANQGSEA. The CDR3 consists of 14 residues. DNA of the CDR3: TGCAGCGTTGAAGCCGGGACAGGGTACAATGAGCAGTTCTTC. Residues: CSVEAGTGYNEQFF.

The rearrangement joins TRBV6-1 to TRBJ2-7, with 9 positions matching TRBD1. Trimming removed 3 bases from V and 3 bases from J; junction bases left unmatched: 18. Germline assignment: CDR1 MNHNS and CDR2 SASEGT. The CDR3 covers 19 residues. CDR3 DNA sequence: TGTGCCAGCAGTGAGGGGCCCACAACAGGGGGCGTCCGAAGCTACGAGCAGTACTTC. Its protein is CASSEGPTTGGVRSYEQYF.

The chain joins TRBV10-3 to TRBJ2-5, with a possible D match to TRBD2 (7 bases). This CDR3 is 18 amino acids long. The germline V gene encodes CDR1 ENHRY and CDR2 SYGVKD. Between the trimmed V and J ends, which lost 3 bases and 5 bases, there was a span of 25 bases. The CDR3 spells CAISESVVRGGSMETQYF. The CDR3, as DNA: TGTGCCATCAGTGAATCGGTTGTCAGGGGCGGGAGTATGGAGACCCAGTACTTC.

The chain links TRBV15 to TRBJ2-1; TRBD2 matches 13 bases. Germline V CDR1 and CDR2: LNHNV, YYDKDF (reference sequence). The CDR3 contains 20 residues. V was clipped by 2 bases and J by 0 bases; unmatched bases: 10. CDR3 protein: CATSRRSGTSGINSYNEQFF. The CDR3 nucleotides read TGTGCCACCAGCAGACGCTCCGGGACTAGCGGGATCAACTCCTACAATGAGCAGTTCTTC.

This clone was picked up a small number of times. V gene TRBV9 combines with J gene TRBJ1-2; TRBD1 might be the D (6 bases). V lost 3 bases to trimming and J lost 6 bases, with 12 bases between them. CDR3 length equals 13 residues. Germline CDR1 SGDLS, CDR2 YYNGEE. In DNA, the CDR3 is TGTGCCAGCAGCGGACAGAGGACAGATGGCTACACCTTC. This encodes CASSGQRTDGYTF.

CDR3 sequence (DNA): TGTGCCAGTAACCTCCAGGGATCCACCGGGGAGCTGTTTTTT. The encoded protein is CASNLQGSTGELFF. This chain joins TRBV19 and TRBJ2-2; possibly TRBD1 for D (5 bases). V gave up 7 bases and J gave up 4 bases, with 13 bases separating them. Germline V gene lookup returns CDR1 LNHDA and CDR2 SQIVND (reference sequence). The CDR3 has 14 amino acids.

This clone came up a few times. The chain couples TRBV6-5 to TRBJ2-6; 10 bases match TRBD1. Germline CDR1 is MNHEY and CDR2 is SVGAGI. Unmatched junction bases numbered 3, after V lost 6 bases and J lost 4 bases. The CDR3 totals 15 residues. The CDR3 DNA sequence: TGTGCCAGCAGAGACAGGGGGCTCGGGGCCAACGTCCTGACTTTC. This translates into CASRDRGLGANVLTF.